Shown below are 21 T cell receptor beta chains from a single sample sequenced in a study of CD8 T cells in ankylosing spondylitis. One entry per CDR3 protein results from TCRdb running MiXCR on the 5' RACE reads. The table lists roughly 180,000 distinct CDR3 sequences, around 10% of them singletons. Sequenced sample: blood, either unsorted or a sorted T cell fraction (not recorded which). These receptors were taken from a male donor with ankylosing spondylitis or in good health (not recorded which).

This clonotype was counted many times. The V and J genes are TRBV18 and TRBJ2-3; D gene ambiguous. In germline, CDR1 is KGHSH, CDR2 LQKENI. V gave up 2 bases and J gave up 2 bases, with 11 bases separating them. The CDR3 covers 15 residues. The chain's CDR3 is CASSPGPPVTDTQYF. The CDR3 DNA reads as TGTGCCAGCTCACCAGGGCCACCTGTCACAGATACGCAGTATTTT. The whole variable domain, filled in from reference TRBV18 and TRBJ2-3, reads NAGVMQNPRHLVRRRGQEARLRCSPMKGHSHVYWYRQLPEEGLKFMVYLQKENIIDESGMPKERFSAEFPKEGPSILRIQQVVRGDSAAYFCASSPGPPVTDTQYFGPGTRLTVL.

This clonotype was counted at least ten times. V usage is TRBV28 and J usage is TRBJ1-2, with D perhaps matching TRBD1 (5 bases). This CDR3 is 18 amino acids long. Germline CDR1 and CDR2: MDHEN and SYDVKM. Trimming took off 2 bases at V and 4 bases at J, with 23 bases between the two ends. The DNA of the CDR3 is TGTGCCAGCAGTTTACTCGGGGCGACCGGGGCCGGCCCCTATGGCTACACCTTC. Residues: CASSLLGATGAGPYGYTF.

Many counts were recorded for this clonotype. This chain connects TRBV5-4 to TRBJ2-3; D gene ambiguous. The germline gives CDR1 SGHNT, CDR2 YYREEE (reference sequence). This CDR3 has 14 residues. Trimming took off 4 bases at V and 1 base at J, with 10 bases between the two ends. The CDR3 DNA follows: TGTGCCAGCAGCATGCCGATCCGCACAGATACGCAGTATTTT. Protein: CASSMPIRTDTQYF.

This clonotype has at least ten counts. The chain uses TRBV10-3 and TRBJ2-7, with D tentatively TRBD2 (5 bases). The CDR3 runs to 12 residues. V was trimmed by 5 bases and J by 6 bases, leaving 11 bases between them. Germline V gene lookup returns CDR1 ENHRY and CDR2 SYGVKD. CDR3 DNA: TGTGCCATCAGTCCCGGAGGAGGCGAGCAGTACTTC. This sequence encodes CAISPGGGEQYF.

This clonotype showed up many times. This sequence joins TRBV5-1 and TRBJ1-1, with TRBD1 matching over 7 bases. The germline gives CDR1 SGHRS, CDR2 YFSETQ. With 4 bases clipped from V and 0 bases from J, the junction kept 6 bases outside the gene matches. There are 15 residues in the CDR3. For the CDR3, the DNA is TGCGCCAGCAGCGACCGGACAGGTATGAACACTGAAGCTTTCTTT. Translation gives CASSDRTGMNTEAFF.

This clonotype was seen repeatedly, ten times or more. The DNA of the CDR3 is TGCGCCAGCAGTGTAGCGGGAGGGTTCTCCTACAATGAGCAGTTCTTC. It is translated as CASSVAGGFSYNEQFF. V is TRBV10-2 and J is TRBJ2-1; 11 bases align to TRBD2. The CDR3 runs 16 residues. Germline V gene lookup returns CDR1 WSHSY and CDR2 SAAADI. Trimming removed 4 bases from V and 0 bases from J; junction bases left unmatched: 2.

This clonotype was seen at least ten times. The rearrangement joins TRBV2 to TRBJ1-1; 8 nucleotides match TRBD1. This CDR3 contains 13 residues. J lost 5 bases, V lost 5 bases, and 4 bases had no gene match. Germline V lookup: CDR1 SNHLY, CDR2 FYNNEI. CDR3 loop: CASSSDRATEAFF. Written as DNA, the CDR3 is TGTGCCAGCAGTTCGGACAGGGCAACTGAAGCTTTCTTT. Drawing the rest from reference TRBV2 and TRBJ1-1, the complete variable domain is EPEVTQTPSHQVTQMGQEVILRCVPISNHLYFYWYRQILGQKVEFLVSFYNNEISEKSEIFDDQFSVERPDGSNFTLKIRSTKLEDSAMYFCASSSDRATEAFFGQGTRLTVV.

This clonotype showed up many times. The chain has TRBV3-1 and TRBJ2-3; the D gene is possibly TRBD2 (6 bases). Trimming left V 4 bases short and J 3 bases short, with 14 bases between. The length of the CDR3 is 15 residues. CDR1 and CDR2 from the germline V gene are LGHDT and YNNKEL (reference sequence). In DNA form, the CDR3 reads TGTGCCAGCAGCCTAACCCCGGGGGATACAGATACGCAGTATTTT. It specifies CASSLTPGDTDTQYF.

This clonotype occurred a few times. CDR3 DNA: TGCGCCAGCACAAGGGAGGGCCTCACCGGGGAGCTGTTTTTT. Residues: CASTREGLTGELFF. The chain recombines TRBV5-1 with TRBJ2-2; 7 bases map to TRBD2. The CDR3 is 14 amino acids. Germline V gives CDR1 SGHRS, CDR2 YFSETQ. Trimming cost V 6 bases and J 4 bases; bases outside gene matches: 6.

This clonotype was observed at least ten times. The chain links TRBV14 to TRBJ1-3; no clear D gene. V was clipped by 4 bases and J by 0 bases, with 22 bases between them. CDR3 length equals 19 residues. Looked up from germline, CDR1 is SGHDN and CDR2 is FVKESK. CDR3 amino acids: CASSPLPPRLSSSGNTIYF. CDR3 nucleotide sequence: TGTGCCAGCAGCCCGCTACCTCCGCGGCTTTCTAGCTCTGGAAACACCATATATTTT.

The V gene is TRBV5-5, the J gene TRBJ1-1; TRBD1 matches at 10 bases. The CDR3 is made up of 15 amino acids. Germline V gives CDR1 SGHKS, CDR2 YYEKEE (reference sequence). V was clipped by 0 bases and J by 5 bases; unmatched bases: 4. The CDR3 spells CASSLEGQGWTEAFF. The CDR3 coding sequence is TGTGCCAGCAGCTTGGAGGGACAGGGGTGGACTGAAGCTTTCTTT.

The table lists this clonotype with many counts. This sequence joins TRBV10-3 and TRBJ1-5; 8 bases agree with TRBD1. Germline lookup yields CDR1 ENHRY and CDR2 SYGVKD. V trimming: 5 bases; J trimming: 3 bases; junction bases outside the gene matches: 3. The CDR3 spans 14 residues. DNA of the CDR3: TGTGCCATCAGTACGGACAGGGCCAATCAGCCCCAGCATTTT. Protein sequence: CAISTDRANQPQHF.

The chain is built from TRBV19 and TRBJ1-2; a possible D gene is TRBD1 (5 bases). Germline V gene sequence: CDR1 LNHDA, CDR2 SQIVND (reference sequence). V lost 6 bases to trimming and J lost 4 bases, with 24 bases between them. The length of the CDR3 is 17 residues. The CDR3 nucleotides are TGTGCCAGTAGAGCGGGAGCCAGGGCTGCCGCGGGCTATGGCTACACCTTC. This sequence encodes CASRAGARAAAGYGYTF.

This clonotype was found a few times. CDR3 nucleotide sequence: TGCAGTGCTAGAAAACGGGAGAACTCTGGGGCCAACGTCCTGACTTTC. Translating it yields CSARKRENSGANVLTF. The chain joins TRBV20-1 to TRBJ2-6; D might be TRBD2 (6 bases). The ends were cut back, 2 bases at V and 0 bases at J, with 11 bases in the middle. CDR3 size: 16 residues. Germline assignment: CDR1 DFQATT and CDR2 SNEGSKA (reference sequence).

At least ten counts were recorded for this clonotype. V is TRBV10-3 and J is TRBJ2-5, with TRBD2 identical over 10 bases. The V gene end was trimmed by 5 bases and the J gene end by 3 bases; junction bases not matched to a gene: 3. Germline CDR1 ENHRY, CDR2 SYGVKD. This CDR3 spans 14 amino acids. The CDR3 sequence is CAISLAGVKETQYF. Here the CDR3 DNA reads TGTGCCATCAGTCTAGCGGGAGTAAAAGAGACCCAGTACTTC.

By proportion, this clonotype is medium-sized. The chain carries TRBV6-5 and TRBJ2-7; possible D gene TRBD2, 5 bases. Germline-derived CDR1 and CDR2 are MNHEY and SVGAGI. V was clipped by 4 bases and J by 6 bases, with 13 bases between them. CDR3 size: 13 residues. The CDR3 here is CASSSGLRGEQYF. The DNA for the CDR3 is TGTGCCAGCAGTTCCGGTCTCCGGGGCGAGCAGTACTTC.

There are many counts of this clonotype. CDR3 protein: CASSFNLGAIPDTQYF. The CDR3 DNA sequence: TGTGCCAGCAGTTTTAATCTGGGAGCCATTCCAGATACGCAGTATTTT. The chain carries TRBV12-3 or TRBV12-4 and TRBJ2-3; weak D call: TRBD2 (5 bases). V was shortened by 3 bases and J by 4 bases, with 17 bases between the two germline ends. The CDR3 is made up of 16 amino acids.

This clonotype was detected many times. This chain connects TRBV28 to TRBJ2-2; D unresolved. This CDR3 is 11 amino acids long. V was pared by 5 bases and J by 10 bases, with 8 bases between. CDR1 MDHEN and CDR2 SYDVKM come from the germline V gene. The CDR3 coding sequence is TGTGCCAGCAGTCCCGCAGAGGAGCTGTTTTTT. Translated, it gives CASSPAEELFF.

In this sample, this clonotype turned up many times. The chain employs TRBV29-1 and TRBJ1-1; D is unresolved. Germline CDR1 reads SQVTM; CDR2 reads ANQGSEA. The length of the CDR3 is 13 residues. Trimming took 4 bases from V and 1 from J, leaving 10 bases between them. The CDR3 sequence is CSVVSRKNTEAFF. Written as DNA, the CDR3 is TGCAGCGTTGTGAGCCGGAAGAACACTGAAGCTTTCTTT. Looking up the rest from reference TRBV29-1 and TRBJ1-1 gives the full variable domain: SAVISQKPSRDICQRGTSLTIQCQVDSQVTMMFWYRQQPGQSLTLIATANQGSEATYESGFVIDKFPISRPNLTFSTLTVSNMSPEDSSIYLCSVVSRKNTEAFFGQGTRLTVV.

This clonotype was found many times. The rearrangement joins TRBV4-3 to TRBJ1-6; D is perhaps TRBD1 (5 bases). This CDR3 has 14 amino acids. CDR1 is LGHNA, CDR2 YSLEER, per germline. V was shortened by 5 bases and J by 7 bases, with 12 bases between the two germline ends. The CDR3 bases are TGCGCCAGCAGCGCAAAGACAGAGAATTCACCCCTCCACTTT. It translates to CASSAKTENSPLHF.

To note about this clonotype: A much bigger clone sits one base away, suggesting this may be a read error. The CDR3 DNA reads as TGTGCCAGCAGTTTACGAGTGGGAGAGGGTTCCTACGAGCAGTACTTC. Residues: CASSLRVGEGSYEQYF. V and J are TRBV12-3 or TRBV12-4 and TRBJ2-7; perhaps TRBD2 as D (5 bases). This CDR3 has 16 residues. V dropped 2 bases and J dropped 1 base, with 15 bases sitting between them.